This entry lists 32 T cell receptor beta chains sequenced from one sample in a study of cytomegalovirus exposure and HLA in healthy donors. PCR employed 60 Vbeta and 13 Jbeta primers. TCRdb's copy holds only in-frame clones and misses some; the assay was immunoSEQ multiplex PCR. The sample lists about 120,000 clones; more than 60% were seen once. Sequencing used PBMCs. Receptor source: a woman aged 40-49 years in good health and CMV-seronegative.

The rearrangement joins TRBV19 to TRBJ2-1, with 8 bases that match TRBD2. Per germline, CDR1 LNHDA and CDR2 SQIVND (reference sequence). CDR3 length: 14 residues. With V trimmed by 5 bases and J by 15 bases, 15 bases remained unmatched. CDR3 in DNA: TGTGCCAGTAGTGCAGACGGCATGGGACTAGTGTCGTTCTTC. The encoded protein is CASSADGMGLVSFF.

V gene TRBV6-5 combines with J gene TRBJ1-3; D gene ambiguous. The CDR3 consists of 15 residues. Between the trimmed V and J ends, which lost 6 bases and 4 bases, there was a span of 16 bases. Germline-derived CDR1 and CDR2 are MNHEY and SVGAGI. In DNA, the CDR3 is TGTGCCAGCAGCGAGACCGCGGCGGCAGGAAACACCATATATTTT. It codes for CASSETAAAGNTIYF.

This clone has only a few counts. This chain links TRBV15 with TRBJ2-1, with TRBD1 matching 11 bases. This CDR3 has 16 amino acids. With 1 base clipped from V and 4 bases from J, the junction kept 3 bases outside the gene matches. CDR1 LNHNV and CDR2 YYDKDF come from the germline V gene (reference sequence). For the CDR3, the DNA is TGTGCCACCAGCAGAGGGGGGGACAGGGGGTACAATGAGCAGTTCTTC. Residues: CATSRGGDRGYNEQFF. The full variable domain, rest sourced from reference TRBV15 and TRBJ2-1, is DAMVIQNPRYQVTQFGKPVTLSCSQTLNHNVMYWYQQKSSQAPKLLFHYYDKDFNNEADTPDNFQSRRPNTSFCFLDIRSPGLGDTAMYLCATSRGGDRGYNEQFFGPGTRLTVL.

The chain links TRBV11-1 to TRBJ2-7; 10 bases match TRBD2. The germline gives CDR1 SGHAT, CDR2 FQDESV (reference sequence). The ends lost 5 bases at V and 3 bases at J; junction bases unmatched: 4. The CDR3 is 14 amino acids. Here the CDR3 reads CASSPRTSGYEQYF. The CDR3 DNA is TGTGCCAGCAGCCCAAGGACTAGCGGCTACGAGCAGTACTTC.

The CDR3 is CASSLREVTGELFF. The CDR3 bases are TGCGCCAGCAGCTTGAGGGAGGTCACCGGGGAGCTGTTTTTT. J is TRBJ2-2 and V is TRBV5-1; D might be TRBD2 (6 bases). The CDR3 runs to 14 residues. Germline values: CDR1 SGHRS, CDR2 YFSETQ. V shed 1 base and J shed 4 bases, with 8 bases lying between them.

This clone has just one count. The chain links TRBV5-6 to TRBJ2-3; 7 positions match TRBD2. With V trimmed by 1 base and J by 3 bases, 14 bases remained unmatched. Germline assignment: CDR1 SGHDT and CDR2 YYEEEE. This CDR3 has 18 residues. The CDR3 sequence: CASSLPHGEGRFTDTQYF. The CDR3 DNA sequence: TGTGCCAGCAGCTTGCCCCATGGGGAGGGTAGGTTTACAGATACGCAGTATTTT.

The V call is TRBV9, the J call TRBJ1-4; tentative D call: TRBD1 (5 bases). In germline, CDR1 is SGDLS, CDR2 YYNGEE. CDR3 length: 15 residues. Trimming took off 0 bases at V and 2 bases at J, with 8 bases between the two ends. The DNA of the CDR3 is TGTGCCAGCAGCGTAGATGGGGGGACTAATGAAAAACTGTTTTTT. Amino acid sequence: CASSVDGGTNEKLFF.

The CDR3 region has the DNA TGTGCCAGCAGCGTAGCTAGCGGGAGGGATGAGCAGTTCTTC. Translated: CASSVASGRDEQFF. The chain recombines TRBV9 with TRBJ2-1; 12 nucleotides line up with TRBD2. There are 14 residues in the CDR3. Germline CDR1 SGDLS, CDR2 YYNGEE. J was trimmed by 8 bases and V by 0 bases; bases with no gene match: 0.

The rearrangement links TRBV6-6 to TRBJ2-7; 7 positions match TRBD1. J gave up 2 bases and V 0 bases, and 7 bases lay outside the gene matches. The CDR3 contains 16 residues. The germline V gene has CDR1 MNHNY and CDR2 SVGAGI (reference sequence). The CDR3 DNA is TGTGCCAGCAGTTACTCGGCTGGGGACAGAGCCTACGAGCAGTACTTC. The encoded protein is CASSYSAGDRAYEQYF.

V and J are TRBV18 and TRBJ2-5; possible D gene TRBD2, 6 bases. With the DNA end fitting TRBJ2-7 better, the J assignment may be wrong. CDR1 KGHSH and CDR2 LQKENI come from the germline V gene. The CDR3 loop spans 13 amino acids. The CDR3 sequence is CASSPAGTYEQYF. CDR3 DNA sequence: TGTGCCAGCTCACCGGCGGGGACCTACGAGCAGTACTTC.

The gene calls are TRBV23-1 and TRBJ2-3, with D perhaps matching TRBD1 (5 bases). TRBV23-1 is an ORF, and what it does is uncertain. The CDR3 runs 16 residues. The germline V and J ends were trimmed by 5 bases and 1 base, with 16 bases remaining between them. The CDR3 nucleotides are TGCGCCAGCAGTAAGTTTACAGGTTATCGCACAGATACGCAGTATTTT. Its translation: CASSKFTGYRTDTQYF.

The chain uses TRBV2 and TRBJ2-1, with 8 bases aligning to TRBD2. CDR1 and CDR2 (germline): SNHLY, FYNNEI. J was trimmed by 4 bases and V by 9 bases; bases with no gene match: 8. The CDR3 totals 14 residues. This CDR3 reads CARSGSGAYNEQFF. Here the CDR3 DNA reads TGTGCCAGGAGCGGGAGTGGGGCTTACAATGAGCAGTTCTTC.

This chain connects TRBV6-6 to TRBJ2-5, with a possible D match to TRBD2 (6 bases). The end of the DNA fits TRBJ2-7 better, so the J call may be wrong. The CDR3 consists of 14 residues. CDR1 and CDR2 (germline): MNHNY, SVGAGI (reference sequence). CDR3 protein: CASSYRGGIAEQYF. The CDR3 DNA is TGTGCCAGCAGTTACCGTGGGGGGATCGCCGAGCAGTACTTC.

The rearrangement links TRBV4-2 to TRBJ2-1, with 7 nucleotides matching TRBD2. With 8 bases clipped from V and 7 bases from J, the junction kept 17 bases outside the gene matches. Germline CDR1 LGHNA, CDR2 YNFKEQ. The length of the CDR3 is 16 residues. Here the CDR3 reads CASETSLLGGGNEQFF. The CDR3 DNA follows: TGTGCCAGCGAGACGAGTTTGTTGGGCGGGGGTAATGAGCAGTTCTTC.

This sequence joins TRBV5-1 and TRBJ2-3, with D perhaps matching TRBD2 (6 bases). The CDR3 has 14 residues. V lost 4 bases, J lost 4 bases, and 13 bases lay in between. The V gene's germline CDR1 is SGHRS and CDR2 YFSETQ. CDR3 nucleotides: TGCGCCAGCAGCCTTCGCGGGAACTCAGATACGCAGTATTTT. Translation: CASSLRGNSDTQYF.

V gene TRBV18 combines with J gene TRBJ2-3; a possible D gene is TRBD1 (5 bases). Germline V gene lookup returns CDR1 KGHSH and CDR2 LQKENI. Trimming took 5 bases from V and 2 from J, leaving 11 bases between them. The CDR3 spans 14 residues. CDR3 protein: CASSTGHSTDTQYF. CDR3 nucleotides: TGTGCCAGCTCAACTGGACATTCCACAGATACGCAGTATTTT.

The chain couples TRBV25-1 to TRBJ1-1; D not certain. This CDR3 has 12 residues. CDR1 is MGHDK, CDR2 SYGVNS, per germline. Trimming pared 5 bases from V and 8 bases from J, leaving 12 bases between. CDR3 DNA sequence: TGTGCCAGCAGTTACAGTACAACCGAAGCTTTCTTT. Translating it yields CASSYSTTEAFF.

The rearrangement uses TRBV13 and TRBJ2-5; 8 bases fit TRBD2. V lost 0 bases and J lost 0; bases outside the gene matches: 6. From germline, CDR1 is PRHDT and CDR2 FYEKMQ (reference sequence). The CDR3 length is 17 residues. CDR3 residues: CASSLGRGGGNQETQYF. The DNA for the CDR3 is TGTGCCAGCAGCTTAGGCCGGGGCGGGGGGAACCAAGAGACCCAGTACTTC.

This clone was recorded a few times. This sequence joins TRBV5-8 and TRBJ1-2; D not resolved. The V and J ends lost 2 bases and 6 bases respectively, with 14 bases between them. This CDR3 is 14 amino acids long. The germline gives CDR1 SGHTS, CDR2 YDEGEE. The CDR3 here is CASSFSYLRDGYTF. DNA of the CDR3: TGTGCCAGCAGCTTCTCATATTTGCGGGATGGCTACACCTTC.

V is TRBV7-3 and J is TRBJ2-5; the match to TRBD1 covers 7 bases. This CDR3 has 14 amino acids. CDR1 and CDR2 from the germline V gene are SGHTA and FQGTGA. The trim removed 2 bases at V and 3 bases at J, leaving 3 bases unmatched. The CDR3 sequence is CASSLGGQKETQYF. The CDR3 DNA reads TGTGCCAGCAGCTTAGGGGGACAGAAAGAGACCCAGTACTTC.

J is TRBJ2-3 and V is TRBV15; D possibly corresponds to TRBD1 (6 bases). Per germline, CDR1 LNHNV and CDR2 YYDKDF (reference sequence). V lost 5 bases to trimming and J lost 2 bases, with 14 bases between them. This CDR3 contains 15 residues. The CDR3 is CATSPTRTVTDTQYF. CDR3 nucleotide sequence: TGTGCCACCAGCCCAACCCGGACAGTCACAGATACGCAGTATTTT.

The chain uses TRBV5-4 and TRBJ2-3; 10 bases map to TRBD2. This CDR3 region has 14 residues. The germline CDR1 and CDR2 sequences are SGHNT and YYREEE (reference sequence). V dropped 7 bases and J dropped 6; count of bases not matched to a gene: 8. The CDR3 loop reads CASGLLAGRDTQYF. As DNA, the CDR3 is TGTGCCAGCGGACTACTAGCGGGACGGGATACGCAGTATTTT.

The V and J genes are TRBV28 and TRBJ1-5, with 10 bases matching TRBD1. Per germline, CDR1 MDHEN and CDR2 SYDVKM. Unmatched junction bases numbered 8, after V lost 6 bases and J lost 6 bases. CDR3 length equals 15 residues. The CDR3 is CASSRRTGGIQPQHF. The CDR3 DNA sequence: TGTGCCAGCAGCCGCCGGACAGGGGGGATTCAGCCCCAGCATTTT.

This chain links TRBV6-1 with TRBJ1-3; no clear D. Trimming removed 2 bases at V and 2 bases at J, with 7 bases between. CDR1 and CDR2 from the germline V gene are MNHNS and SASEGT. CDR3 size: 14 residues. CDR3 in amino acids: CASSESVPGNTIYF. The CDR3 DNA reads TGTGCCAGCAGTGAATCGGTGCCTGGAAACACCATATATTTT.

This clone was seen only once. This sequence joins TRBV5-1 and TRBJ2-3; possible D gene TRBD1, 5 bases. There are 16 residues in the CDR3. Per the germline V gene, CDR1 is SGHRS and CDR2 is YFSETQ. Trimming removed 2 bases from V and 0 bases from J, with 13 bases in between. CDR3 protein: CASSFGASSSTDTQYF. CDR3 nucleotide sequence: TGCGCCAGCAGCTTTGGGGCTTCATCTAGCACAGATACGCAGTATTTT.

This rearrangement joins TRBV19 to TRBJ2-3; D uncertain. Germline values: CDR1 LNHDA, CDR2 SQIVND (reference sequence). The CDR3 is made up of 12 amino acids. Trimming pared 5 bases from V and 6 bases from J, leaving 9 bases between. The CDR3 DNA reads TGTGCCAGTAGTTTGTCCGGGGATACGCAGTATTTT. Amino acid sequence: CASSLSGDTQYF.

V is TRBV7-9 and J is TRBJ1-1; 7 nucleotides align to TRBD1. The CDR3 consists of 15 residues. Losses at the gene ends were 0 bases for V and 4 bases for J; bases not matched to a gene: 5. CDR1 SEHNR and CDR2 FQNEAQ come from the germline V gene (reference sequence). This CDR3 is CASSLAAGGSTEAFF. The CDR3 region has the DNA TGTGCCAGCAGCTTAGCGGCAGGGGGTAGCACTGAAGCTTTCTTT.

This clone came up a few times. The chain combines TRBV2 with TRBJ2-1, with 9 bases that match TRBD1. Per the germline V gene, CDR1 is SNHLY and CDR2 is FYNNEI. CDR3 length: 13 residues. With V trimmed by 5 bases and J by 5 bases, 1 base remained unmatched. The CDR3 here is CASSRDRDNEQFF. CDR3 bases: TGTGCCAGCAGTCGGGACAGGGACAATGAGCAGTTCTTC.

The J gene is TRBJ2-7, the V gene TRBV11-3, with a tentative D call TRBD1 (5 bases). Per germline, CDR1 SGHNT and CDR2 YENEEA. The CDR3 extends over 14 amino acids. The V and J ends lost 4 bases and 5 bases respectively, with 15 bases between them. The DNA of the CDR3 is TGTGCCAGCAGCTCGGGTTACAGGATTAACGAGCAGTACTTC. It yields the protein CASSSGYRINEQYF.

This clone was seen more than once but under ten times. The gene calls are TRBV19 and TRBJ2-5, with 14 bases aligning to TRBD2. With V trimmed by 4 bases and J by 1 base, 2 bases remained unmatched. This CDR3 contains 16 residues. The germline CDR1 and CDR2 sequences are LNHDA and SQIVND (reference sequence). The CDR3 region is CASSTGLAGGQETQYF. DNA for the CDR3: TGTGCCAGTAGTACCGGACTAGCGGGAGGCCAAGAGACCCAGTACTTC.

This clone was detected a few times. The rearrangement uses TRBV6-1 and TRBJ1-1; 9 nucleotides agree with TRBD1. V gave up 6 bases and J gave up 3 bases; unmatched junction bases: 5. The CDR3 has 14 residues. CDR1 and CDR2 (germline): MNHNS, SASEGT. In nucleotides, the CDR3 is TGTGCCAGCAGGGAACAGGGGGCTCACACTGAAGCTTTCTTT. Translation gives CASREQGAHTEAFF.

J is TRBJ2-7 and V is TRBV6-6; tentatively, D is TRBD2 (6 bases). CDR1 is MNHNY, CDR2 SVGAGI, per germline (reference sequence). CDR3 size: 15 residues. V dropped 6 bases and J dropped 0 bases, with 15 bases sitting between them. CDR3 amino acids: CASRQPGGSSYEQYF. The CDR3 DNA is TGTGCCAGCAGACAACCCGGGGGTAGCTCCTACGAGCAGTACTTC.